This TCR beta chain originates from a study of T cells after yellow fever vaccination. Study-level background: SMART-Seq v4 Ultra Low Input handled preparation of low-cell-number fractions.

The study's findings and limits: Re-detected after boosting: most primary clones, 96% of CD4 and over 80% of CD8. Some clonotypes, a small share, were shared between CD4 and CD8 compartments.

TCRdb processed the 5' RACE reads anew with MiXCR; each CDR3 protein has one entry. Of 500,000 to 650,000 distinct CDR3 sequences listed, approximately 13% were seen once; the top ten hold about 15%. Many counts were recorded for this clonotype. Its target is not known. V lost 1 base to trimming and J lost 4 bases; unmatched junction nucleotides: 4. Germline CDR1 is SQVTM and CDR2 is ANQGSEA. The CDR3 consists of 14 residues. The material was PBMCs, obtained on the day of the yellow fever booster vaccination. The V call is TRBV29-1, the J call TRBJ2-7, with TRBD2 matching 10 bases. This clonotype was sampled from a man aged 25-45 years who received the YFV17D yellow fever vaccine. CDR3: CSVEVDSGRYEQYF. The CDR3 DNA reads TGCAGCGTTGAAGTTGATAGCGGGAGGTACGAGCAGTACTTC.